The clone carrying this T cell receptor beta chain is deemed large. Its matching antigen is unknown. The data were obtained in a study of circulating CD8 cells and anti-PD-1 response in melanoma. About the study: Six of 13 patients had prior targeted therapy or immunotherapy; seven did not. Study-wide results and caveats: Only baseline and M1 samples entered the published repertoire comparisons. PD-1 and DPOS subsets showed similar, higher clonality than DNEG.

Four subsets defined by PD-1 and/or TIGIT were sorted from live CD3+CD8+TCRalphabeta+ cells. Using about 15 ng of total RNA, TCR libraries were made with the QIAseq Immune Repertoire TCR panel. TCRdb redid the calling of the reads with MiXCR, one entry per CDR3 protein. The sample consists of over 450 distinct CDR3 sequences, about 8.3% of them appearing once. The junction had 7 bases not matched to a gene; V was cut back by 5 bases and J by 3 bases. The CDR3 extends over 16 amino acids. The germline V gene has CDR1 SGHTA and CDR2 FQGNSA. The chain has TRBV7-2 and TRBJ2-5; TRBD1 matches 12 bases. This receptor was obtained from a human donor with melanoma. The material was CD8+ T cells from PBMCs, obtained at baseline or after one month of anti-PD-1 therapy (not recorded which). For the CDR3, the DNA is TGTGCCAGCAGCGATCCGGGACAGGGGGCGAAAGAGACCCAGTACTTC. It codes for CASSDPGQGAKETQYF.